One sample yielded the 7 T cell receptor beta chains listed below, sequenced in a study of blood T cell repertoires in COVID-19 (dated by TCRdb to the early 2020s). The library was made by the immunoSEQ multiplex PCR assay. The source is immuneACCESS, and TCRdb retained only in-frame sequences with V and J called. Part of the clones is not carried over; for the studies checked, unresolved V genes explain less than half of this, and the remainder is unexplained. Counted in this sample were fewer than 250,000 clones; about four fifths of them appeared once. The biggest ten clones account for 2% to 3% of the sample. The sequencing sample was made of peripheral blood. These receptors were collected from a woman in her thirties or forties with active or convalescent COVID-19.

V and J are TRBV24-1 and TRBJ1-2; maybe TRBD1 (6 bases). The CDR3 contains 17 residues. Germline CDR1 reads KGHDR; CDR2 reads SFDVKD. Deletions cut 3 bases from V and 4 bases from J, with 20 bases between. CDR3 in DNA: TGTGCCACCAGTGATCCGTCGACAGGCAGTCCGGGCTATGGCTACACCTTC. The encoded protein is CATSDPSTGSPGYGYTF.

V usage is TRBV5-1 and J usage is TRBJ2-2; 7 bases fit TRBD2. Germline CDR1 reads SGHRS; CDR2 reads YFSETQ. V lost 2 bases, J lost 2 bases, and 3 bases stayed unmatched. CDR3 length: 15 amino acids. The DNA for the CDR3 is TGCGCCAGCAGCTTTACTAGCGCTAACACCGGGGAGCTGTTTTTT. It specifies CASSFTSANTGELFF.

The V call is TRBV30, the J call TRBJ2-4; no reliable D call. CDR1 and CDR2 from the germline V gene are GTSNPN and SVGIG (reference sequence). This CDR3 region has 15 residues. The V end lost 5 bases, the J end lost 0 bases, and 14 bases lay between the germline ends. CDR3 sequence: CAWGPGGLAKNIQYF. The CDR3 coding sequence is TGTGCCTGGGGCCCGGGTGGCCTAGCCAAAAACATTCAGTACTTC.

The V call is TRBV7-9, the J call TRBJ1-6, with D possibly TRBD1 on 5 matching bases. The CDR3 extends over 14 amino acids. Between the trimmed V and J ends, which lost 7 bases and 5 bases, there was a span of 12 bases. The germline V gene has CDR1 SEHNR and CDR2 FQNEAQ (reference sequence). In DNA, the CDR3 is TGTGCCAGCAAGCAGGGTTTGCATAATTCACCCCTCCACTTT. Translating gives CASKQGLHNSPLHF.

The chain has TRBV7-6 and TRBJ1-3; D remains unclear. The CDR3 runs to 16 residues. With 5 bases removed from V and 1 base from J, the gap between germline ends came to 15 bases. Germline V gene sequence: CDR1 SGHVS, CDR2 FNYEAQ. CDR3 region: CASSVGGAASGNTIYF. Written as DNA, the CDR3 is TGTGCCAGCAGCGTCGGAGGTGCGGCATCTGGAAACACCATATATTTT.

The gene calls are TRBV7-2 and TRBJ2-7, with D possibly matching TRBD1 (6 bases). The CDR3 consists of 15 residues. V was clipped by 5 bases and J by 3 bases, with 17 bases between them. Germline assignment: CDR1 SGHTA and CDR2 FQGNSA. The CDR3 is CASSPPRDKSYEQYF. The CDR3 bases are TGTGCCAGCAGCCCCCCCAGGGACAAGAGCTACGAGCAGTACTTC.

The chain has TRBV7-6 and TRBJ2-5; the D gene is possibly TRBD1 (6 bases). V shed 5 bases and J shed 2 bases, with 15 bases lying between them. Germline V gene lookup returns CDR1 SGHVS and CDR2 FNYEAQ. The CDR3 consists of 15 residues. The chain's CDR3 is CASSPQTGFQETQYF. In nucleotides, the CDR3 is TGTGCCAGCAGCCCCCAGACAGGATTTCAAGAGACCCAGTACTTC. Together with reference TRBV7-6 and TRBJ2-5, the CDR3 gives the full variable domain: GAGVSQSPRYKVTKRGQDVALRCDPISGHVSLYWYRQALGQGPEFLTYFNYEAQQDKSGLPNDRFSAERPEGSISTLTIQRTEQRDSAMYRCASSPQTGFQETQYFGPGTRLLVL.